The 9 T cell receptor beta chains given below trace back to one sample, sequenced in a study of CD8 T cells in Susac syndrome. The RNA, about 0.45 to 1 ug, was put through reverse transcription using random hexamers. MiXCR, run by TCRdb on the immunoSEQ multiplex PCR reads, gives a single entry per CDR3 protein. The sample has about 240,000 distinct CDR3 sequences; about 96% are singletons. The sequenced material came from CD4+ T cells from PBMCs. The receptors come from a human donor with Susac syndrome.

CDR3 sequence: CASTAGTTDTDTQYF. The CDR3, as DNA: TGTGCCAGCACCGCCGGGACTACCGACACAGATACGCAGTATTTT. The genes are TRBV12-3 or TRBV12-4 and TRBJ2-3, with TRBD2 matching over 7 bases. The CDR3 sequence is 15 residues long. Trimming took 7 bases from V and 2 from J; bases not matched to a gene: 9.

The CDR3 coding sequence is TGCGCCAGCATTGAACAGGTCACCTCCTACGAGCAGTACTTC. This codes for CASIEQVTSYEQYF. V usage is TRBV10-1 and J usage is TRBJ2-7; possible D gene TRBD1, 5 bases. With 7 bases removed from V and 0 bases from J, the gap between germline ends came to 13 bases. The CDR3 loop spans 14 amino acids. Germline-derived CDR1 and CDR2 are WNHNN and SYGVQD (reference sequence).

The rearrangement uses TRBV7-3 and TRBJ2-1; D perhaps matches TRBD1 (6 bases). Germline V lookup: CDR1 SGHTA, CDR2 FQGTGA. The CDR3 totals 15 residues. Between the trimmed V and J ends, which lost 1 base and 8 bases, there was a span of 15 bases. CDR3 bases: TGTGCCAGCAGCTTAAACAGGGTTCCGGGCGATGAGCAGTTCTTC. It translates to CASSLNRVPGDEQFF.

V usage is TRBV6-5 and J usage is TRBJ1-2; no reliable D call. Trimming took 0 bases from V and 4 from J, leaving 9 bases between them. This CDR3 spans 14 amino acids. Germline V gene data show CDR1 as MNHEY and CDR2 as SVGAGI. CDR3 in DNA: TGTGCCAGCAGTTACTCGATCTCGAGCTATGGCTACACCTTC. Translated: CASSYSISSYGYTF.

This chain links TRBV7-3 with TRBJ1-2; 8 positions match TRBD1. Germline CDR1 reads SGHTA; CDR2 reads FQGTGA. This CDR3 has 14 amino acids. Losses at the gene ends were 5 bases for V and 8 bases for J; bases not matched to a gene: 10. CDR3 protein: CASSPQQGVGGYTF. The CDR3, as DNA: TGTGCCAGCAGCCCCCAACAGGGGGTAGGGGGCTACACCTTC.

The chain carries TRBV18 and TRBJ1-1, with 7 bases matching TRBD1. Germline CDR1 reads KGHSH; CDR2 reads LQKENI. V trimming: 5 bases; J trimming: 0 bases; junction bases outside the gene matches: 9. CDR3 length equals 16 residues. CDR3 sequence (DNA): TGTGCCAGCTCATCTGACAGGGTGGGGATGAACACTGAAGCTTTCTTT. This sequence encodes CASSSDRVGMNTEAFF.

The chain couples TRBV2 to TRBJ1-5; tentative D call: TRBD1 (6 bases). The CDR3 contains 16 residues. V was shortened by 3 bases and J by 5 bases, with 17 bases between the two germline ends. The V gene's germline CDR1 is SNHLY and CDR2 FYNNEI. DNA for the CDR3: TGTGCCAGCAGTGAGGGGGGCAGGGCTGTCCATCAGCCCCAGCATTTT. Its translation is CASSEGGRAVHQPQHF.

The gene calls are TRBV10-2 and TRBJ2-7, with D unresolved. Trimming shortened V by 6 bases and J by 4 bases, and 7 bases separated the two germline ends. This CDR3 is built from 11 residues. Germline V gene sequence: CDR1 WSHSY, CDR2 SAAADI. CDR3 sequence: CASSNQYEQYF. The DNA of the CDR3 is TGCGCCAGCAGCAACCAGTACGAGCAGTACTTC.

The chain uses TRBV7-2 and TRBJ2-1, with 11 nucleotides matching TRBD2. The CDR3 sequence is 16 residues long. Trimming at V came to 1 base and at J to 9 bases, leaving 8 bases not matched to a gene. From germline, CDR1 is SGHTA and CDR2 FQGNSA. The CDR3 sequence: CASSLVASGRYGEQFF. The CDR3 region has the DNA TGTGCCAGCAGCTTAGTCGCTAGCGGGAGGTACGGTGAGCAGTTCTTC.